Following are 21 T cell receptor beta chains from one sample sequenced in a study of cytomegalovirus exposure and HLA in healthy donors (TCRdb year 2017). The method behind the library was the immunoSEQ multiplex PCR assay. For the multiplex PCR, a mixture combining 60 forward primers for TCR Vbeta segments and 13 reverse primers for TCR Jbeta segments was used. TCRdb took over this immuneACCESS table, retaining in-frame rearrangements with V and J assigned. Such tables are incomplete; in checked studies, under half of the missing clones stem from an unresolved V gene, and the remainder is unexplained. This sample gives about 160,000 clones in total; approximately 78% of them show up just once. The ten largest make up 5.5% to 8% of the sample. Sequencing was performed on PBMCs. The receptors were gathered from a woman in her thirties in good health and CMV-seropositive.

J is TRBJ2-3 and V is TRBV7-9, with 8 bases matching TRBD2. Trimming at V came to 8 bases and at J to 2 bases, leaving 9 bases not matched to a gene. This CDR3 has 15 amino acids. Germline V lookup: CDR1 SEHNR, CDR2 FQNEAQ (reference sequence). CDR3 protein: CASASTSENTDTQYF. The CDR3 bases are TGTGCCAGCGCTTCGACTAGCGAGAACACAGATACGCAGTATTTT.

The chain links TRBV7-9 to TRBJ1-1; 7 positions agree with TRBD1. Germline CDR1 reads SEHNR; CDR2 reads FQNEAQ (reference sequence). This CDR3 is built from 14 residues. V shed 5 bases and J 1 base; nucleotides not matched to a gene: 4. In DNA, the CDR3 is TGTGCCAGCAGCCTCCGGGACAGGAACACTGAAGCTTTCTTT. This sequence encodes CASSLRDRNTEAFF.

V and J are TRBV13 and TRBJ1-2; no firm D call. The V gene's germline CDR1 is PRHDT and CDR2 FYEKMQ (reference sequence). The length of the CDR3 is 13 residues. The germline V and J ends were trimmed by 2 bases and 2 bases, with 6 bases remaining between them. CDR3: CASSLRGNYGYTF. CDR3 nucleotides: TGTGCCAGCAGCTTACGGGGAAACTATGGCTACACCTTC.

The sample holds a few counts of this clone. The chain recombines TRBV11-3 with TRBJ2-2; TRBD1 might be the D (6 bases). Trimming took off 4 bases at V and 7 bases at J, with 10 bases between the two ends. The CDR3 is 13 amino acids. Germline values: CDR1 SGHNT, CDR2 YENEEA. CDR3 in amino acids: CASSSQDSGELFF. CDR3 sequence (DNA): TGTGCCAGCAGCTCACAGGACAGCGGGGAGCTGTTTTTT.

This clone was counted a few times. V usage is TRBV7-2 and J usage is TRBJ2-3; possibly TRBD2 for D (5 bases). The CDR3 covers 16 residues. Germline V gives CDR1 SGHTA, CDR2 FQGNSA. Trimming stripped 0 bases from V and 5 bases from J, with 15 bases between. The CDR3 region is CASSLARLARGDTQYF. CDR3 sequence (DNA): TGTGCCAGCAGCTTAGCGCGGCTAGCTCGAGGAGATACGCAGTATTTT.

V gene TRBV13 combines with J gene TRBJ1-6; 10 positions match TRBD1. The CDR3 spans 15 residues. V shed 5 bases and J 6 bases; nucleotides not matched to a gene: 4. Per the germline V gene, CDR1 is PRHDT and CDR2 is FYEKMQ (reference sequence). The DNA for the CDR3 is TGTGCCAGCAGCAGATGGGACAGGGGTAATTCACCCCTCCACTTT. This encodes CASSRWDRGNSPLHF. Combining the CDR3 with reference TRBV13 and TRBJ1-6 gives the whole variable domain AAGVIQSPRHLIKEKRETATLKCYPIPRHDTVYWYQQGPGQDPQFLISFYEKMQSDKGSIPDRFSAQQFSDYHSELNMSSLELGDSALYFCASSRWDRGNSPLHFGNGTRLTVT.

The chain links TRBV2 to TRBJ2-1; D gene uncertain. Trimming removed 7 bases at V and 2 bases at J, with 12 bases between. The V gene's germline CDR1 is SNHLY and CDR2 FYNNEI. There are 14 residues in the CDR3. CDR3 DNA: TGTGCCAGCATAGTGAATGCCGCCTACAATGAGCAGTTCTTC. Protein product: CASIVNAAYNEQFF. Drawing the rest from reference TRBV2 and TRBJ2-1, the complete variable domain is EPEVTQTPSHQVTQMGQEVILRCVPISNHLYFYWYRQILGQKVEFLVSFYNNEISEKSEIFDDQFSVERPDGSNFTLKIRSTKLEDSAMYFCASIVNAAYNEQFFGPGTRLTVL.

The V gene is TRBV11-2, the J gene TRBJ1-1, with 8 positions matching TRBD1. This CDR3 has 16 residues. Germline V gene sequence: CDR1 SGHAT, CDR2 FQNNGV. J was trimmed by 0 bases and V by 5 bases; bases with no gene match: 8. CDR3 in amino acids: CASSPTWTGMNTEAFF. CDR3 nucleotide sequence: TGTGCCAGCAGCCCTACCTGGACAGGGATGAACACTGAAGCTTTCTTT. The variable domain in full, with the rest retrieved from reference TRBV11-2 and TRBJ1-1, is EAGVAQSPRYKIIEKRQSVAFWCNPISGHATLYWYQQILGQGPKLLIQFQNNGVVDDSQLPKDRFSAERLKGVDSTLKIQPAKLEDSAVYLCASSPTWTGMNTEAFFGQGTRLTVV.

This chain joins TRBV18 and TRBJ1-1, with TRBD1 matching 8 bases. Germline loops: CDR1 KGHSH, CDR2 LQKENI. J was trimmed by 5 bases and V by 2 bases; bases with no gene match: 10. This CDR3 is built from 16 residues. CDR3: CASSPRAGQDGTEAFF. The CDR3, as DNA: TGTGCCAGCTCACCAAGAGCGGGACAGGATGGGACTGAAGCTTTCTTT.

The chain joins TRBV5-1 to TRBJ1-2, with TRBD1 matching 8 bases. There are 16 residues in the CDR3. J gave up 1 base and V 3 bases, and 8 bases lay outside the gene matches. CDR1 SGHRS and CDR2 YFSETQ come from the germline V gene. The CDR3 reads CASSSGGTGLNYGYTF. The CDR3 bases are TGCGCCAGCAGCTCAGGCGGGACAGGACTTAACTATGGCTACACCTTC.

This chain connects TRBV7-8 to TRBJ2-5; D not resolved. Looked up from germline, CDR1 is SGHVS and CDR2 is FQNEAQ. V shed 6 bases and J shed 5 bases, with 10 bases lying between them. CDR3 size: 12 residues. Here the CDR3 reads CASRGPVETQYF. CDR3 nucleotides: TGTGCCAGCAGGGGCCCTGTCGAGACCCAGTACTTC.

This clone was found a few times. V is TRBV2 and J is TRBJ1-1, with D perhaps TRBD1 (5 bases). Germline V gives CDR1 SNHLY, CDR2 FYNNEI. Trimming took 3 bases from V and 2 from J, leaving 10 bases between them. The CDR3 is made up of 14 amino acids. The CDR3 protein is CASSDPGSNTEAFF. The CDR3 nucleotides are TGTGCCAGCAGTGACCCAGGGTCAAACACTGAAGCTTTCTTT.

This chain links TRBV4-3 with TRBJ2-1; TRBD1 agrees at 12 bases. The CDR3 runs 16 residues. The germline V gene has CDR1 LGHNA and CDR2 YSLEER. Trimming at V came to 4 bases and at J to 7 bases, leaving 8 bases not matched to a gene. CDR3 nucleotide sequence: TGCGCCAGCAGCCTCTCGGGACAGGGGGCGGCGAATGAGCAGTTCTTC. Its translation is CASSLSGQGAANEQFF.

V is TRBV18 and J is TRBJ1-2; D is ambiguous. Trimming cost V 5 bases and J 4 bases, with 11 bases left between them. This CDR3 has 13 amino acids. Per the germline V gene, CDR1 is KGHSH and CDR2 is LQKENI. CDR3 in DNA: TGTGCCAGCTCATACGCAGACACCTATGGCTACACCTTC. This encodes CASSYADTYGYTF.

The rearrangement links TRBV9 to TRBJ1-6; TRBD1 aligns across 8 bases. The CDR3 has 15 amino acids. Germline lookup yields CDR1 SGDLS and CDR2 YYNGEE. V shed 4 bases, J shed 7 bases, and the junction held 7 bases outside the gene matches. Here the CDR3 DNA reads TGTGCCAGCAGCTCGGGACAGGCCCGCAATTCACCCCTCCACTTT. Translated: CASSSGQARNSPLHF.

The chain has TRBV28 and TRBJ1-6; D is uncertain. The CDR3 has 12 amino acids. The V end lost 7 bases, the J end lost 11 bases, and 12 bases lay between the germline ends. The germline CDR1 and CDR2 sequences are MDHEN and SYDVKM. DNA for the CDR3: TGTGCCAGCACGAGAGTTCCTACACCCCTCCACTTT. Its protein is CASTRVPTPLHF.

V usage is TRBV23-1 and J usage is TRBJ2-5; TRBD2 might be the D (7 bases). TRBV23-1 qualifies as an ORF whose function is uncertain. The CDR3 covers 11 residues. V was clipped by 11 bases and J by 11 bases, with 18 bases between them. CDR3 nucleotides: TGCGCCTGGGGGGGGCACAAGGAGCAGTACTTC. Amino acid sequence: CAWGGHKEQYF.

The chain couples TRBV18 to TRBJ1-1; a possible D gene is TRBD1 (5 bases). The V gene lost 3 bases and the J gene lost 4 bases, with 15 bases spanning the gap. The germline V gene encodes CDR1 KGHSH and CDR2 LQKENI. The CDR3 covers 15 residues. The CDR3 bases are TGTGCCAGCTCACCGGGGTCCCAGGGACTCACTGAAGCTTTCTTT. This translates into CASSPGSQGLTEAFF.

The gene calls are TRBV9 and TRBJ1-4; D possibly corresponds to TRBD1 (5 bases). The CDR3 runs to 15 residues. V lost 3 bases, J lost 7 bases, and 16 bases lay in between. Germline CDR1 is SGDLS and CDR2 is YYNGEE. The CDR3 coding sequence is TGTGCCAGCAGCGAGGGCCTCGGGACTGTTGAAAAACTGTTTTTT. This sequence encodes CASSEGLGTVEKLFF. Based on the CDR3 plus reference TRBV9 and TRBJ1-4, the full variable domain is DSGVTQTPKHLITATGQRVTLRCSPRSGDLSVYWYQQSLDQGLQFLIQYYNGEERAKGNILERFSAQQFPDLHSELNLSSLELGDSALYFCASSEGLGTVEKLFFGSGTQLSVL.

The rearrangement uses TRBV9 and TRBJ2-4; tentative D call: TRBD2 (7 bases). Germline V gives CDR1 SGDLS, CDR2 YYNGEE. The CDR3 is made up of 17 amino acids. V lost 0 bases and J 0 bases, leaving 13 bases between the germline ends. CDR3 coding DNA: TGTGCCAGCAGCGTAGATCCGGGGGGCTTAGCCAAAAACATTCAGTACTTC. Protein product: CASSVDPGGLAKNIQYF. Based on the CDR3 plus reference TRBV9 and TRBJ2-4, the full variable domain is DSGVTQTPKHLITATGQRVTLRCSPRSGDLSVYWYQQSLDQGLQFLIQYYNGEERAKGNILERFSAQQFPDLHSELNLSSLELGDSALYFCASSVDPGGLAKNIQYFGAGTRLSVL.

The DNA for the CDR3 is TGTGCCAGCAGTTTGGACAGGGTCAACGAGCAGTACTTC. This encodes CASSLDRVNEQYF. The chain employs TRBV27 and TRBJ2-7; 8 positions match TRBD1. J gave up 5 bases and V 3 bases, and 3 bases lay outside the gene matches. From germline, CDR1 is MNHEY and CDR2 SMNVEV (reference sequence). The CDR3 has 13 amino acids.